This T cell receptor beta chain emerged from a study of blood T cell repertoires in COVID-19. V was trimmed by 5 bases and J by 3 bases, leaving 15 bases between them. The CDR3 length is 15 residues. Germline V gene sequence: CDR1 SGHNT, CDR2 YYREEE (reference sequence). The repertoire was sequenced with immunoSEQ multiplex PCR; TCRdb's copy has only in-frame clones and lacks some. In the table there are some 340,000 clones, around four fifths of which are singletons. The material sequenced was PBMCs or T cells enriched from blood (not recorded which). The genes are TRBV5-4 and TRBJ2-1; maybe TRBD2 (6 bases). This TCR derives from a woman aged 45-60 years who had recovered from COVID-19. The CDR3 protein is CASRPFSGNYNEQFF. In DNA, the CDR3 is TGTGCCAGCAGGCCCTTTAGCGGAAACTACAATGAGCAGTTCTTC.